This T cell receptor (beta chain) was captured by sequencing in a study of blood T cells in healthy people across ages. On this clonotype itself: Its antigen is unknown.

Study outcomes and limitations: Researchers report that TCR beta diversity correlated strongly with naive T cell percentage. Both higher diversity and more naive CD4+ cells marked long-lived donors when set against aged donors.

Germline lookup yields CDR1 MGHDK and CDR2 SYGVNS. V was shortened by 4 bases and J by 6 bases, with 17 bases between the two germline ends. The CDR3 has 15 amino acids. A sample-barcoded 5' primer and a J-beta primer mix were used in a second PCR of roughly 7 to 12 cycles. TCRdb reprocessed the 5' RACE reads via MiXCR and lists one record per CDR3 protein. Of 1.8 million or so distinct CDR3 sequences in the sample, about two fifths are singletons; the top ten hold more than 20%. No fewer than 6 million PBMCs went into each sample. The amount of total RNA extracted per sample was at least 5 micrograms.

The sample consisted of blood. This sequence originates from a human donor in good health. The J gene is TRBJ2-3, the V gene TRBV25-1; D might be TRBD2 (7 bases). Written as DNA, the CDR3 is TGTGCCAGCAGTGGATGGGGCGGGGGCCACGATACGCAGTATTTT. Translating it yields CASSGWGGGHDTQYF.